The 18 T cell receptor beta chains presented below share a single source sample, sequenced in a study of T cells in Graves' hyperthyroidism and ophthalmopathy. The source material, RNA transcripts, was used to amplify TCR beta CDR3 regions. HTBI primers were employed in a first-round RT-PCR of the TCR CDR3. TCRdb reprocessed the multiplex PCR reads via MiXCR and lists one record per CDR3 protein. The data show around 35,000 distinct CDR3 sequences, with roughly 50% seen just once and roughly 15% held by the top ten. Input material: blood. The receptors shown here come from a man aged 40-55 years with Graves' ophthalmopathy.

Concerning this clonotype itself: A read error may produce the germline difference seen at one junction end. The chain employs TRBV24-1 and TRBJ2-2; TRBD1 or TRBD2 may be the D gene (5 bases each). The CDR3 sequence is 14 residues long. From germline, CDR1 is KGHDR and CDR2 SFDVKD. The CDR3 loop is CVTRDAPTTGELFF. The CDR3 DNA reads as TGTGTCACCAGGGACGCCCCCACAACCGGGGAGCTGTTTTTT.

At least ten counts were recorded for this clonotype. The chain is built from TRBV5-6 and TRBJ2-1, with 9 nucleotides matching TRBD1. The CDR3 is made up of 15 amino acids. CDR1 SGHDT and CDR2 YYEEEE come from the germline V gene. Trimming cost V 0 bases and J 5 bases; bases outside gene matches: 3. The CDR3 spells CASSLVGQGNNEQFF. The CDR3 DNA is TGTGCCAGCAGCTTGGTGGGACAGGGTAACAATGAGCAGTTCTTC.

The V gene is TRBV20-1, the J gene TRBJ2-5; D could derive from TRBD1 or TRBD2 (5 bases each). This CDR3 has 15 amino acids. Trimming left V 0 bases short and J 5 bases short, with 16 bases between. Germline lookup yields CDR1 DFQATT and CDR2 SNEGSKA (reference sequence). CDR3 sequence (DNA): TGCAGTGCTAGAGATGGGGGATCGTCGTGGGAGACCCAGTACTTC. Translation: CSARDGGSSWETQYF.

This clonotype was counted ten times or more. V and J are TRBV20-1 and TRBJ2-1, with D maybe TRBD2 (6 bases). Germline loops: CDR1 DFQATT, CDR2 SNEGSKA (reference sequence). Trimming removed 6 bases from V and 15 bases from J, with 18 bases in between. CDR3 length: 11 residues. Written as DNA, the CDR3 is TGCAGTGCCACCCCCAGGGACTTACCGTTCTTC. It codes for CSATPRDLPFF.

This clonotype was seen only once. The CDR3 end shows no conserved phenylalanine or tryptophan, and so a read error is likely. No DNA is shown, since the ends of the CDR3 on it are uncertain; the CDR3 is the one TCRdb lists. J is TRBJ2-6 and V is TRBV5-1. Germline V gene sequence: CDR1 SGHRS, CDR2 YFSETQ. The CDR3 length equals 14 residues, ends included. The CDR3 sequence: CASRVTSGANVLAL.

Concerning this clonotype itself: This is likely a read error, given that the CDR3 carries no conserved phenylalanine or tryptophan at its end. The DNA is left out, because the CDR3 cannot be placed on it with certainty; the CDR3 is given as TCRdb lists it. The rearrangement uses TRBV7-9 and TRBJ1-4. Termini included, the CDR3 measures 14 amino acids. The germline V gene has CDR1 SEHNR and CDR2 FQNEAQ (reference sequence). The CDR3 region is CASSHTEFNEKLIL.

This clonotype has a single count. As DNA, the CDR3 is TGTGCCAGCAGCTTAGAGATTAATGAAAAACTGTTTTTT. Translating gives CASSLEINEKLFF. The chain is built from TRBV11-2 and TRBJ1-4, with D unclear. The CDR3 contains 13 residues. The germline V gene encodes CDR1 SGHAT and CDR2 FQNNGV. Trimming stripped 0 bases from V and 4 bases from J, with 3 bases between.

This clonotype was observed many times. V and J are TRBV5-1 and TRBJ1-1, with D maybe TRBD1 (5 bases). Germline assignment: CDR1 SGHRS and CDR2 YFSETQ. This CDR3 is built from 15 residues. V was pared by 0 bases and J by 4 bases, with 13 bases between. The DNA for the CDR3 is TGCGCCAGCAGCTTGGCGGACTTGGGGGTCACTGAAGCTTTCTTT. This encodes CASSLADLGVTEAFF.

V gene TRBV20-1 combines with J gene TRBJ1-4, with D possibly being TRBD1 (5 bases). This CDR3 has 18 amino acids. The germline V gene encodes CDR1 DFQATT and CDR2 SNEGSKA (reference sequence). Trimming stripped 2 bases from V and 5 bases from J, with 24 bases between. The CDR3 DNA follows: TGCAGTGCTAGACCCGGCGCGTCGCCTGTGGGGGAGAATGAAAAACTGTTTTTT. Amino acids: CSARPGASPVGENEKLFF.

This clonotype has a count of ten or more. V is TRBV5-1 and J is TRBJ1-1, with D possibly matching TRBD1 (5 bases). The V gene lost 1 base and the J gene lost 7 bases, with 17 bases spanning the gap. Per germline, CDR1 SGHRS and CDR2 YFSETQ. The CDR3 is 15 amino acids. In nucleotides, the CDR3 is TGCGCCAGCAGCTTGTCTGGGACCCCCCCGTTTGAAGCTTTCTTT. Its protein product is CASSLSGTPPFEAFF.

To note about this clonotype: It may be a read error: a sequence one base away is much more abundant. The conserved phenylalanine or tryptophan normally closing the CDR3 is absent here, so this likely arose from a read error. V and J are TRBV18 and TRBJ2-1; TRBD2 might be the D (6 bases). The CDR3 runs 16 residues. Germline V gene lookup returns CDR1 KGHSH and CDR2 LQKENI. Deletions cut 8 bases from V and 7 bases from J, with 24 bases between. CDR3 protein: CASHLLQVVAVNEQFV. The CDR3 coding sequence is TGTGCCAGCCACCTATTACAGGTGGTAGCGGTAAATGAGCAGTTCGTC.

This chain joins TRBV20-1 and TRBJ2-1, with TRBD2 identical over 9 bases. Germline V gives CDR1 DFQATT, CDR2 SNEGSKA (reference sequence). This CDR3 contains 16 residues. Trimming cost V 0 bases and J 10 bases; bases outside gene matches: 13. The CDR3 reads CSARDWLSGGPYEQFF. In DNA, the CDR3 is TGCAGTGCTAGAGATTGGCTTAGCGGGGGTCCGTACGAGCAGTTCTTC.

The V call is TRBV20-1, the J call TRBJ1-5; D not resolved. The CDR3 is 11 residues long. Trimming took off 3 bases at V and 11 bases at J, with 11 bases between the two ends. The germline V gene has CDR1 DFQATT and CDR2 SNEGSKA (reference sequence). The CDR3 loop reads CSARGAKAQHF. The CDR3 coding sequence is TGCAGTGCTAGGGGAGCTAAGGCCCAGCATTTT.

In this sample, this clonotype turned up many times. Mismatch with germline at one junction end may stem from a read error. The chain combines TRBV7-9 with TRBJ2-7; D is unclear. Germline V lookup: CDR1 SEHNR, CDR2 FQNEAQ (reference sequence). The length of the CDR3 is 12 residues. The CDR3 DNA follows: TGTGTCAGCAGCTTAGCTCGGTACGAGCAGTACTTC. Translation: CVSSLARYEQYF.

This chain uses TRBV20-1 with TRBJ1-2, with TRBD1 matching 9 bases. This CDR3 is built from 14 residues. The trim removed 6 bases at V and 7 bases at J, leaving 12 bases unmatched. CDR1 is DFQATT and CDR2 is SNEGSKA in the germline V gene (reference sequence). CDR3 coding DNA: TGCAGTGCCTATCCAACAGGGGGCCTGAGTGGCTACACCTTC. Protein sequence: CSAYPTGGLSGYTF.

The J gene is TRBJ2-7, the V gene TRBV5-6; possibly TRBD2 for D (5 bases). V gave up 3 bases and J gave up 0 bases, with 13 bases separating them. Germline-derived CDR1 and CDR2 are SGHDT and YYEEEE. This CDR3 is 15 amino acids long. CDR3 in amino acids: CASSSGIVSSYEQYF. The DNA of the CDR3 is TGTGCCAGCAGCTCCGGGATCGTCAGCTCCTACGAGCAGTACTTC.

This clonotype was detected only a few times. CDR3 bases: TGTGCCAGCAGTCAATTTCCAGGGGGCGGCGCTGAAGCTTTCTTT. Translating gives CASSQFPGGGAEAFF. The V call is TRBV27, the J call TRBJ1-1, with 8 bases lining up with TRBD1. After removal of 5 bases from V and 6 bases from J, the junction contained 11 bases not matched to a gene. Germline-derived CDR1 and CDR2 are MNHEY and SMNVEV (reference sequence). The CDR3 extends over 15 amino acids.

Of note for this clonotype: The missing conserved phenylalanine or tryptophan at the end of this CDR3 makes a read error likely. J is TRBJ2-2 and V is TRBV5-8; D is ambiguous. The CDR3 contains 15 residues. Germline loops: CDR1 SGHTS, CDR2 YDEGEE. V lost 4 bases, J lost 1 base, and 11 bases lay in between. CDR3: CASSPALGNTGELFL. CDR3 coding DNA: TGTGCCAGCAGCCCGGCGTTGGGGAACACCGGGGAGCTGTTTCTT.